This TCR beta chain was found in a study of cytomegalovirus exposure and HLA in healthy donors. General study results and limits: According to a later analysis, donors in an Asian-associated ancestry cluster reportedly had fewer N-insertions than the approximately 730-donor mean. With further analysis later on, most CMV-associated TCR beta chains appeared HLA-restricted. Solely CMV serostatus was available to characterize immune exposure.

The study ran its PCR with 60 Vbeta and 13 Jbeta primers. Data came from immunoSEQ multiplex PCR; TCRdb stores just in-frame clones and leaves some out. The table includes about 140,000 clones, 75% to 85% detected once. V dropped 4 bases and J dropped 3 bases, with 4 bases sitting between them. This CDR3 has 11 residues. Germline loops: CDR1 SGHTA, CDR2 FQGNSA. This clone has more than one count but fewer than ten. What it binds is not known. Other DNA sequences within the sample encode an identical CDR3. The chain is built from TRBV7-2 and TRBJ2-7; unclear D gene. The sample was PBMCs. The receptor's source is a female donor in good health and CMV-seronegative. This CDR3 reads CASSSIYEQYF. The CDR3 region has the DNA TGTGCCAGCAGCTCCATCTACGAGCAGTACTTC.